This T cell receptor beta chain was found in a study of CD8+ T cells in alopecia areata. At the level of the study: Treated individuals took tofacitinib by mouth, 5 to 10 mg twice daily.

The CDR3 covers 16 residues. The germline V gene encodes CDR1 SGDLS and CDR2 YYNGEE. J was trimmed by 3 bases and V by 6 bases; bases with no gene match: 9. Obtained from alopecia areata patients were lesional scalp punch biopsies along with peripheral blood. Findings of the study overall: Against the mouse data, patients shared TCRs less clearly, possibly for HLA reasons. Scalp lesions, especially in alopecia totalis/universalis, had higher clonality than normal scalp.

The sequencing template was cDNA reverse transcribed from extracted RNA. Generated by immunoSEQ multiplex PCR, the TCRdb table keeps only in-frame clones and is missing some. The sample contains some 120,000 clones, about 57% of which appear only once. Points on this clone: Its matching antigen is unknown.

The rearrangement joins TRBV9 to TRBJ2-2; 9 positions match TRBD2. This specimen was CD4+ T cells sorted from blood, taken at week 0. This receptor was taken from a human donor with alopecia areata. This chain's CDR3 is CASTRGSGSYTGELFF. DNA for the CDR3: TGTGCCAGCACCCGAGGTAGCGGGAGTTACACCGGGGAGCTGTTTTTT.